This record covers a single T cell receptor beta chain. Antigen specificity is unknown. The sample comes from a study of CD8 T cells in ankylosing spondylitis. Study results and limitations: Clones linked to disease were reported to show significant enrichment in matched ankylosing spondylitis synovial fluid. What appeared characteristic of ankylosing spondylitis blood was a TCR beta motif of eight highly homologous variants.

TCRdb re-called the 5' RACE reads with MiXCR, one entry per CDR3 protein. The table records more than 650,000 distinct CDR3 sequences, 12% of them present only once. There are 11 residues in the CDR3. Trimming pared 7 bases from V and 8 bases from J, leaving 11 bases between. This TCR was recovered from a male donor with ankylosing spondylitis. The chain recombines TRBV12-3 or TRBV12-4 with TRBJ1-1, with D maybe TRBD1 (6 bases). Material for sequencing was blood, either unsorted or a sorted T cell fraction (not recorded which). CDR3 DNA: TGTGCCAGCACCCTGAGGGGGGAAGCTTTCTTT. It codes for CASTLRGEAFF.